This T cell receptor beta chain was recorded in a study of T cell changes during pregnancy in multiple sclerosis. Generated by immunoSEQ multiplex PCR, the TCRdb table keeps only in-frame clones and is missing some. The table lists approximately 70,000 clones, about 90% of them singletons. This clone was seen once. Sample: peripheral blood, taken in the second trimester of pregnancy. The TCR sequence derives from a female donor in good health, enrolled as a control in a pregnancy study.

The CDR3 region is CASSLRQGTDTQYF. For the CDR3, the DNA is TGTGCCAGTAGCCTGCGGCAGGGAACAGATACGCAGTATTTT. The V and J genes are TRBV19 and TRBJ2-3; TRBD1 is a possible D gene (5 bases). Germline V gives CDR1 LNHDA, CDR2 SQIVND (reference sequence). There are 14 residues in the CDR3. Trimming took off 6 bases at V and 3 bases at J, with 13 bases between the two ends.